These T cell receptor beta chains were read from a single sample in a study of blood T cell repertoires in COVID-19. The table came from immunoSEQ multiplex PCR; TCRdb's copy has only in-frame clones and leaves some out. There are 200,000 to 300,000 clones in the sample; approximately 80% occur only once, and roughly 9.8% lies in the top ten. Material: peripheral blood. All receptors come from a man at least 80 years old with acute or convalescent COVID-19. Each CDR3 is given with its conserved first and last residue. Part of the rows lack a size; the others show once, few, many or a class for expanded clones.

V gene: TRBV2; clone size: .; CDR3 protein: CASRRTSGGAGGTDTQYF
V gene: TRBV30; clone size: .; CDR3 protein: CAWVQGWGYTF
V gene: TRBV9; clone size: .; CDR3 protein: CASSFQLAGGGNTIYF
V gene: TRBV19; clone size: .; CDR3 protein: CASSRPGSYEQYF
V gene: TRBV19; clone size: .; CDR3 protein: CASSMDILSSYEQYF
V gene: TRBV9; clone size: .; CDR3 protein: CASSVDGRAAYGYTF
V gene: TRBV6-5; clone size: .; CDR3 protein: CASSYSNRVSGELFF
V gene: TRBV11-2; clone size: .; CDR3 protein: CASSLQQAPYEQYF
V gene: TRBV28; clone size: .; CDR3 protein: CASRAVGANGYTF
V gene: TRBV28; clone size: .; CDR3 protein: CASSRRLYNEQFF
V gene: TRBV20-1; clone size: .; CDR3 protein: CSASVRTGYNEQFF
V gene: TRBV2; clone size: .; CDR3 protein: CASNQRWGLRYEQYF
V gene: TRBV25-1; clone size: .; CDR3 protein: CASSGGGRTPFSYEQYF
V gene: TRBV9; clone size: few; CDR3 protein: CASSVVQGAYNEQFF
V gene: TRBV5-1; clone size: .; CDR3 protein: CASRQGGEQYF
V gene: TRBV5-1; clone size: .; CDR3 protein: CASSGDPDSYYGYTF
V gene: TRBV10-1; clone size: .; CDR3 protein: CASSPGVNSPLHF